Following are 26 T cell receptor beta chains from one sample sequenced in a study of cytotoxic CD8 clonotypes in ibrutinib-treated CLL (dated by TCRdb to the early 2020s). To prepare the library, the immunoSEQ multiplex PCR assay was applied. TCRdb took over this immuneACCESS table, retaining in-frame rearrangements with V and J assigned. Such tables are incomplete; in checked studies, under half of the missing clones stem from an unresolved V gene, and the remainder is unexplained. This sample has a few hundred thousand clones in its table, and around 66% of those were observed once. Of the sample, under 8% falls within the top ten clones. The material sequenced was PBMCs, taken after 36 months of ibrutinib treatment. These receptor sequences come from a human donor with chronic lymphocytic leukemia.

This rearrangement joins TRBV7-2 to TRBJ1-5; the D is unclear. V was cut by 2 bases and J by 7 bases, with 18 bases left in between. Germline V gene sequence: CDR1 SGHTA, CDR2 FQGNSA. The CDR3 runs 16 residues. Written as DNA, the CDR3 is TGTGCCAGCAGCTTAACCAGGCCTCTCGGCGGACAGCCCCAGCATTTT. Protein sequence: CASSLTRPLGGQPQHF.

The V call is TRBV6-1, the J call TRBJ2-7, with 10 bases fitting TRBD1. Germline V lookup: CDR1 MNHNS, CDR2 SASEGT. This CDR3 is built from 15 residues. The ends lost 6 bases at V and 6 bases at J; junction bases unmatched: 11. The DNA for the CDR3 is TGTGCCAGCAGGACCAACCGGGACAGGGGAATCGAGCAGTACTTC. Translation gives CASRTNRDRGIEQYF.

The rearrangement joins TRBV5-1 to TRBJ1-1, with 8 bases aligning to TRBD1. The CDR3 contains 13 residues. Germline V gene lookup returns CDR1 SGHRS and CDR2 YFSETQ. With 2 bases clipped from V and 7 bases from J, the junction kept 4 bases outside the gene matches. The CDR3: CASSLQGEFEAFF. In DNA, the CDR3 is TGCGCCAGCAGCTTACAGGGGGAGTTTGAAGCTTTCTTT.

The chain is built from TRBV15 and TRBJ2-2, with unresolved D. V was clipped by 0 bases and J by 2 bases, with 19 bases between them. CDR1 is LNHNV and CDR2 is YYDKDF in the germline V gene (reference sequence). CDR3 length: 19 amino acids. The CDR3 sequence is CATSRDNRIWVLNTGELFF. The CDR3 nucleotides read TGTGCCACCAGCAGAGATAATAGAATATGGGTCCTCAACACCGGGGAGCTGTTTTTT.

The rearrangement links TRBV19 to TRBJ1-6; weak D call: TRBD1 (6 bases). V dropped 5 bases and J dropped 9 bases, with 17 bases sitting between them. Per germline, CDR1 LNHDA and CDR2 SQIVND (reference sequence). The CDR3 covers 15 residues. Here the CDR3 reads CASSPKQGSGSPLHF. The CDR3, as DNA: TGTGCCAGTAGTCCAAAACAGGGTTCGGGTTCACCCCTCCACTTT.

The chain has TRBV27 and TRBJ2-1; D possibly corresponds to TRBD2 (6 bases). V dropped 5 bases and J dropped 4 bases, with 12 bases sitting between them. The germline V gene has CDR1 MNHEY and CDR2 SMNVEV (reference sequence). CDR3 length: 14 amino acids. In nucleotides, the CDR3 is TGTGCCAGCAGTCCCCGGGACTTTTACAATGAGCAGTTCTTC. It encodes CASSPRDFYNEQFF.

The chain couples TRBV7-9 to TRBJ1-5; weak D call: TRBD1 (5 bases). There are 15 residues in the CDR3. Germline V CDR1 and CDR2: SEHNR, FQNEAQ (reference sequence). Trimming took 5 bases from V and 0 from J, leaving 11 bases between them. In DNA, the CDR3 is TGTGCCAGCAGCCCGGGGCCCGATAGCAATCAGCCCCAGCATTTT. The encoded protein is CASSPGPDSNQPQHF.

This clone was picked up a small number of times. The V call is TRBV4-1, the J call TRBJ2-3; D uncertain. The germline V gene has CDR1 MGHRA and CDR2 YSYEKL. This CDR3 region has 13 residues. Trimming shortened V by 0 bases and J by 4 bases, and 5 bases separated the two germline ends. This CDR3 reads CASSQDPADTQYF. The CDR3 DNA follows: TGCGCCAGCAGCCAAGATCCGGCAGATACGCAGTATTTT.

This rearrangement joins TRBV2 to TRBJ1-1; D may be TRBD1 (5 bases). Germline V gives CDR1 SNHLY, CDR2 FYNNEI. CDR3 length equals 14 residues. V gave up 7 bases and J gave up 3 bases, with 15 bases separating them. CDR3 DNA: TGTGCCAGCACTCAGGGAGCAGGGTACACTGAAGCTTTCTTT. This translates into CASTQGAGYTEAFF.

The chain is built from TRBV6-5 and TRBJ2-7; 11 nucleotides align to TRBD2. With V trimmed by 2 bases and J by 7 bases, 4 bases remained unmatched. The CDR3 is 14 amino acids. Per the germline V gene, CDR1 is MNHEY and CDR2 is SVGAGI. The CDR3: CASSYVLAGGEQYF. The CDR3 nucleotides read TGTGCCAGCAGTTACGTCCTAGCGGGAGGTGAGCAGTACTTC.

The chain has TRBV5-1 and TRBJ2-1; D assignment may be TRBD1 or TRBD2 (5 bases each). V was clipped by 0 bases and J by 6 bases, with 7 bases between them. The CDR3 is 13 residues long. Germline loops: CDR1 SGHRS, CDR2 YFSETQ. CDR3 in amino acids: CASSLAGRNEQFF. For the CDR3, the DNA is TGCGCCAGCAGCTTGGCGGGGCGCAATGAGCAGTTCTTC.

CDR3 nucleotide sequence: TGTGCCAGCAGTGACGGGGTGGGCACTGAAGCTTTCTTT. The encoded protein is CASSDGVGTEAFF. The rearrangement joins TRBV27 to TRBJ1-1; D is ambiguous. This CDR3 has 13 amino acids. Germline V gene sequence: CDR1 MNHEY, CDR2 SMNVEV (reference sequence). V shed 5 bases and J shed 4 bases, with 11 bases lying between them.

The J gene is TRBJ2-3, the V gene TRBV7-2, with unresolved D. V lost 3 bases and J 5 bases, leaving 6 bases between the germline ends. Germline loops: CDR1 SGHTA, CDR2 FQGNSA. The CDR3 contains 12 residues. In nucleotides, the CDR3 is TGTGCCAGCAGCTTGGATCGAGATACGCAGTATTTT. Protein: CASSLDRDTQYF.

V and J are TRBV7-6 and TRBJ2-5; a weak D match, TRBD1 (6 bases). With 6 bases removed from V and 7 bases from J, the gap between germline ends came to 15 bases. CDR1 and CDR2 from the germline V gene are SGHVS and FNYEAQ. There are 13 residues in the CDR3. The DNA for the CDR3 is TGTGCCAGCAGTACAGGGTCGAGGGGGACCCAGTACTTC. Its protein is CASSTGSRGTQYF.

V and J are TRBV4-3 and TRBJ1-4; no definite D call. The length of the CDR3 is 17 residues. The V end lost 4 bases, the J end lost 2 bases, and 17 bases lay between the germline ends. Germline CDR1 is LGHNA and CDR2 is YSLEER. The CDR3 is CASSRSQALATNEKLFF. The CDR3 coding sequence is TGCGCCAGCAGCCGCTCCCAGGCCCTCGCCACTAATGAAAAACTGTTTTTT.

The gene calls are TRBV29-1 and TRBJ1-1; 9 nucleotides line up with TRBD1. The CDR3 contains 15 residues. J gave up 3 bases and V 6 bases, and 11 bases lay outside the gene matches. The V gene's germline CDR1 is SQVTM and CDR2 ANQGSEA. The CDR3 region has the DNA TGCAGCGTGTGGGACAGGGTTAGAGGATACACTGAAGCTTTCTTT. Translation gives CSVWDRVRGYTEAFF.

This clone occurred a few times. The chain uses TRBV28 and TRBJ1-5, with a possible D match to TRBD1 (6 bases). The germline V gene encodes CDR1 MDHEN and CDR2 SYDVKM. This CDR3 spans 13 amino acids. With 3 bases removed from V and 7 bases from J, the gap between germline ends came to 10 bases. The CDR3 region is CASSFTGRQPQHF. CDR3 bases: TGTGCCAGCAGTTTTACAGGGCGCCAGCCCCAGCATTTT.

The chain couples TRBV27 to TRBJ2-7; 10 bases are a match to TRBD2. The V gene's germline CDR1 is MNHEY and CDR2 SMNVEV (reference sequence). The CDR3 consists of 16 residues. Unmatched junction bases numbered 10, after V lost 2 bases and J lost 6 bases. The DNA for the CDR3 is TGTGCCAGCAGTTTAAGGGTCGGGACTAGCGTGAGCGAGCAGTACTTC. Protein sequence: CASSLRVGTSVSEQYF.

V is TRBV18 and J is TRBJ1-2; 7 bases are a match to TRBD1. The V gene end was trimmed by 2 bases and the J gene end by 2 bases; junction bases not matched to a gene: 11. The CDR3 has 17 residues. Germline assignment: CDR1 KGHSH and CDR2 LQKENI. The CDR3 region has the DNA TGTGCCAGCTCACCAGCTACCACAGGGGTGGGGAACTATGGCTACACCTTC. Translation: CASSPATTGVGNYGYTF.

This clone was detected only a few times. V is TRBV2 and J is TRBJ1-1; weak D call: TRBD1 (5 bases). This CDR3 comprises 13 residues. The V gene lost 10 bases and the J gene lost 0 bases, with 12 bases spanning the gap. CDR1 SNHLY and CDR2 FYNNEI come from the germline V gene. In DNA form, the CDR3 reads TGTGCCAACCAACGGGGCATGAACACTGAAGCTTTCTTT. As protein: CANQRGMNTEAFF.

This clone has only a few counts. This chain joins TRBV6-5 and TRBJ2-5, with TRBD1 identical over 9 bases. The ends lost 6 bases at V and 2 bases at J; junction bases unmatched: 1. CDR3 length: 13 residues. Germline assignment: CDR1 MNHEY and CDR2 SVGAGI. The CDR3 is CASSGTGQETQYF. The CDR3 DNA reads TGTGCCAGCAGCGGGACAGGGCAAGAGACCCAGTACTTC.

This sequence joins TRBV6-1 and TRBJ1-5; weak D call: TRBD1 (5 bases). The germline gives CDR1 MNHNS, CDR2 SASEGT. The CDR3 has 12 residues. Trimming removed 8 bases from V and 3 bases from J, with 8 bases in between. The CDR3 reads CASRGTNQPQHF. Here the CDR3 DNA reads TGTGCCAGCCGCGGGACCAATCAGCCCCAGCATTTT.

The CDR3 nucleotides are TGTGCCATCAGTGAGTTAACTAGCCAAGAGACCCAGTACTTC. As protein: CAISELTSQETQYF. The chain employs TRBV10-3 and TRBJ2-5; perhaps TRBD2 as D (5 bases). The CDR3 totals 14 residues. The germline V gene has CDR1 ENHRY and CDR2 SYGVKD. The germline V and J ends were trimmed by 1 base and 1 base, with 7 bases remaining between them.

A few counts support this clone. The chain employs TRBV6-4 and TRBJ2-2; 10 bases map to TRBD2. Germline lookup yields CDR1 MRHNA and CDR2 SNTAGT. V gave up 5 bases and J gave up 4 bases; unmatched junction bases: 10. The CDR3 extends over 17 amino acids. CDR3 DNA: TGTGCCAGCAGTCGAGTAGCGGGAGGCGGAAGCACCGGGGAGCTGTTTTTT. Translated, it gives CASSRVAGGGSTGELFF.

V and J are TRBV9 and TRBJ2-1; 12 bases agree with TRBD2. Germline assignment: CDR1 SGDLS and CDR2 YYNGEE. The CDR3 extends over 14 amino acids. V trimming: 6 bases; J trimming: 5 bases; junction bases outside the gene matches: 3. The CDR3 DNA reads as TGTGCCAGCAACGGACTAGCGGGAAACAATGAGCAGTTCTTC. This encodes CASNGLAGNNEQFF.

The chain uses TRBV29-1 and TRBJ1-1, with D possibly matching TRBD1 (5 bases). V shed 0 bases and J shed 11 bases, with 13 bases lying between them. Germline assignment: CDR1 SQVTM and CDR2 ANQGSEA. This CDR3 has 12 amino acids. The DNA of the CDR3 is TGCAGCGTTGAAGATCTTCAGGGTTGGGCTTTCTTT. This codes for CSVEDLQGWAFF.